This T cell receptor (beta chain) is drawn from a study of T cells in Graves' hyperthyroidism and ophthalmopathy. Subjects with ophthalmopathy showed a Clinical Activity Score no lower than 3, a NOSPECS grade no lower than 4, and a duration shorter than 3 months. Used for diagnoses were clinical symptoms, serum thyroxine and TRAb, thyroid ultrasound and orbital computed tomography. This clonotype was recorded a few times. CDR1 is GTSNPN and CDR2 is SVGIG in the germline V gene (reference sequence). The V and J ends lost 0 bases and 2 bases respectively, with 7 bases between them. CDR3 length: 13 amino acids. Using RNA transcripts as the source, TCR beta CDR3 regions were amplified. RT-PCR in the first round (using the HTBI primer set) targeted the TCR CDR3. Via MiXCR, TCRdb re-called the multiplex PCR reads, giving one row per CDR3 protein. The sample contains about 640,000 distinct CDR3 sequences, roughly 15% of which appear only once.

This chain links TRBV30 with TRBJ1-2; the D gene is possibly TRBD1 (6 bases). This sequence originates from a woman between 45 and 65 years old with Graves' ophthalmopathy. Sequencing was performed on blood. In DNA form, the CDR3 reads TGTGCCTGGAGTGTGACAGGCAACTATGGCTACACCTTC. Its protein product is CAWSVTGNYGYTF.